A single sample is the source of the 18 T cell receptor beta chains below, sequenced in a study of T cell repertoires in cytomegalovirus infection. TCRdb re-analysed the reads in MiXCR, keeping a single row per CDR3 protein. The data contain fewer than 350,000 distinct CDR3 sequences, roughly 15% of them singletons. Sequences were obtained from PBMCs. Receptors were obtained from a human donor in good health (CMV status not recorded). Some clones in this sample may be carry-over from other donors' samples.

This clonotype was recorded once. V usage is TRBV20-1 and J usage is TRBJ2-3, with 7 bases that match TRBD2. Trimming took 6 bases from V and 6 from J; bases not matched to a gene: 9. This CDR3 is built from 13 residues. The germline gives CDR1 DFQATT, CDR2 SNEGSKA (reference sequence). The CDR3 region has the DNA TGCAGTGCCCATCCCGGGGGGTTGGATACGCAGTATTTT. Translating gives CSAHPGGLDTQYF.

This chain connects TRBV6-4 to TRBJ1-4; TRBD1 matches at 10 bases. Per germline, CDR1 MRHNA and CDR2 SNTAGT. This CDR3 contains 19 residues. V lost 9 bases and J lost 7; bases outside the gene matches: 23. The CDR3, as DNA: TGTGCCAGAAGAAGGACCGGGACAGGGGCCGCCGCAGGGTTTGAAAAACTGTTTTTT. Protein: CARRRTGTGAAAGFEKLFF.

The V gene is TRBV5-4, the J gene TRBJ2-2; D is possibly TRBD1 (6 bases). Between the trimmed V and J ends, which lost 5 bases and 6 bases, there was a span of 17 bases. The germline CDR1 and CDR2 sequences are SGHNT and YYREEE (reference sequence). CDR3 length equals 15 residues. CDR3 sequence reads: CASSLPSGVSGELFF. The CDR3 region has the DNA TGTGCCAGCAGTCTTCCTTCAGGGGTATCCGGGGAGCTGTTTTTT.

This clonotype was found many times. V usage is TRBV7-8 and J usage is TRBJ1-5, with D hard to call. Trimming took 0 bases from V and 6 from J, leaving 12 bases between them. This CDR3 is 15 amino acids long. Per germline, CDR1 SGHVS and CDR2 FQNEAQ. The CDR3 sequence is CASSLAHGNRQPQHF. The CDR3 coding sequence is TGTGCCAGCAGCTTAGCACACGGAAATCGTCAGCCCCAGCATTTT.

This clonotype appeared many times. The chain joins TRBV7-2 to TRBJ1-4, with D unclear. V lost 4 bases and J lost 5, with 8 bases in between. This CDR3 is 13 amino acids long. CDR1 is SGHTA and CDR2 is FQGNSA in the germline V gene. For the CDR3, the DNA is TGTGCCAGCAGCTACTATGGCAATGAAAAACTGTTTTTT. Its translation is CASSYYGNEKLFF.

The chain is built from TRBV20-1 and TRBJ1-6; no definite D call. CDR1 is DFQATT, CDR2 SNEGSKA, per germline (reference sequence). The germline V and J ends were trimmed by 6 bases and 5 bases, with 11 bases remaining between them. This CDR3 is built from 13 residues. Here the CDR3 reads CSATDGNNSPLHF. As DNA, the CDR3 is TGCAGTGCCACGGACGGGAATAATTCACCCCTCCACTTT.

A note on this clonotype: A much larger clone differs by one base, so this may be a read error. The rearrangement joins TRBV7-2 to TRBJ1-3; D is unclear. Germline V gene data show CDR1 as SGHTA and CDR2 as FQGNSA. The CDR3 contains 15 residues. For the CDR3, the DNA is TGTGCCGGCAGCTCTTCCTACGGACCTGGAAACACCATATATTTT. Encoded protein: CAGSSSYGPGNTIYF.

The V call is TRBV14, the J call TRBJ2-5; D tentatively reads TRBD1 or TRBD2 (5 bases each). The V gene's germline CDR1 is SGHDN and CDR2 FVKESK. Trimming cost V 0 bases and J 0 bases, with 11 bases left between them. This CDR3 contains 16 residues. The CDR3 reads CASSQEWTGHQETQYF. Written as DNA, the CDR3 is TGTGCCAGCAGCCAAGAATGGACGGGACACCAAGAGACCCAGTACTTC.

This clonotype has a handful of counts. The chain is built from TRBV6-6 and TRBJ1-4, with D perhaps TRBD1 (6 bases). The CDR3 length is 14 residues. Germline V CDR1 and CDR2: MNHNY, SVGAGI (reference sequence). With 0 bases removed from V and 5 bases from J, the gap between germline ends came to 7 bases. DNA for the CDR3: TGTGCCAGCAGTTACTCCACAGGGAATGAAAAACTGTTTTTT. This sequence encodes CASSYSTGNEKLFF.

This clonotype was counted at least ten times. The genes are TRBV28 and TRBJ1-5; 7 positions match TRBD1. Germline values: CDR1 MDHEN, CDR2 SYDVKM. The CDR3 spans 16 residues. Trimming at V came to 5 bases and at J to 2 bases, leaving 9 bases not matched to a gene. CDR3 region: CASSAPVGTGNQPQHF. For the CDR3, the DNA is TGTGCCAGCAGTGCCCCGGTAGGGACAGGCAATCAGCCCCAGCATTTT.

This chain joins TRBV10-3 and TRBJ2-1; TRBD2 matches 14 bases. The CDR3 spans 17 residues. The J segment lost 4 bases and the V segment lost 3 bases, leaving 5 bases of the junction unmatched. Germline V gives CDR1 ENHRY, CDR2 SYGVKD. The CDR3 protein is CAISDARTSGGYNEQFF. The CDR3 nucleotides read TGTGCCATCAGTGATGCGCGGACTAGCGGGGGGTACAATGAGCAGTTCTTC.

This chain links TRBV7-9 with TRBJ2-7, with 12 nucleotides matching TRBD2. Germline loops: CDR1 SEHNR, CDR2 FQNEAQ (reference sequence). V shed 5 bases and J 4 bases; nucleotides not matched to a gene: 6. The CDR3 loop spans 15 amino acids. This CDR3 reads CASSRGLAGSYEQYF. DNA for the CDR3: TGTGCCAGCAGCCGTGGACTAGCGGGGTCTTACGAGCAGTACTTC.

This clonotype came up a few times. V and J are TRBV4-3 and TRBJ1-6; 8 bases are a match to TRBD1. This CDR3 is built from 16 residues. The V gene end was trimmed by 4 bases and the J gene end by 4 bases; junction bases not matched to a gene: 6. The germline V gene encodes CDR1 LGHNA and CDR2 YSLEER. CDR3 loop: CASSPDREMYNSPLHF. DNA for the CDR3: TGCGCCAGCAGCCCGGACAGGGAAATGTATAATTCACCCCTCCACTTT.

This clonotype was found many times. The rearrangement links TRBV4-2 to TRBJ1-1, with a tentative D call TRBD1 (5 bases). Trimming cost V 6 bases and J 1 base, with 12 bases left between them. Germline V lookup: CDR1 LGHNA, CDR2 YNFKEQ. The CDR3 has 14 amino acids. CDR3 nucleotide sequence: TGTGCCAGCAGTTCAGGGATTACGAACACTGAAGCTTTCTTT. This codes for CASSSGITNTEAFF.

This clonotype has ten or more counts. The V and J genes are TRBV27 and TRBJ2-1; 7 positions match TRBD2. The trim removed 2 bases at V and 4 bases at J, leaving 2 bases unmatched. CDR1 is MNHEY, CDR2 SMNVEV, per germline (reference sequence). There are 14 residues in the CDR3. Here the CDR3 reads CASSLDGGYNEQFF. CDR3 sequence (DNA): TGTGCCAGCAGTTTAGACGGGGGGTACAATGAGCAGTTCTTC.

This clonotype has a count of ten or more. This chain uses TRBV6-1 with TRBJ2-3; 12 bases match TRBD1. With V trimmed by 6 bases and J by 5 bases, 9 bases remained unmatched. The CDR3 spans 16 residues. Germline V lookup: CDR1 MNHNS, CDR2 SASEGT. The CDR3 coding sequence is TGTGCCAGCAGATCAGCAGGGACAGGGGGCGTAGATACGCAGTATTTT. Its protein product is CASRSAGTGGVDTQYF.

This clonotype showed up many times. This chain joins TRBV12-3 or TRBV12-4 and TRBJ2-1, with 7 nucleotides matching TRBD2. The CDR3 totals 21 residues. The V and J ends lost 5 bases and 0 bases, in that order; junction bases with no gene match: 22. This CDR3 reads CASSPPLGGQGPISSYNEQFF. DNA for the CDR3: TGTGCCAGCAGTCCGCCCTTGGGAGGGCAGGGTCCCATTAGCTCCTACAATGAGCAGTTCTTC.

This clonotype appeared a few times. As DNA, the CDR3 is TGCAGTGCTAGGGGGGGGGCCAGGGGTGGGGCTAGCAATCAGCCCCAGCATTTT. It encodes CSARGGARGGASNQPQHF. The V and J genes are TRBV20-1 and TRBJ1-5, with a possible D match to TRBD1 (6 bases). Trimming removed 3 bases at V and 0 bases at J, with 21 bases between. CDR3 length: 18 amino acids. Germline V CDR1 and CDR2: DFQATT, SNEGSKA (reference sequence).